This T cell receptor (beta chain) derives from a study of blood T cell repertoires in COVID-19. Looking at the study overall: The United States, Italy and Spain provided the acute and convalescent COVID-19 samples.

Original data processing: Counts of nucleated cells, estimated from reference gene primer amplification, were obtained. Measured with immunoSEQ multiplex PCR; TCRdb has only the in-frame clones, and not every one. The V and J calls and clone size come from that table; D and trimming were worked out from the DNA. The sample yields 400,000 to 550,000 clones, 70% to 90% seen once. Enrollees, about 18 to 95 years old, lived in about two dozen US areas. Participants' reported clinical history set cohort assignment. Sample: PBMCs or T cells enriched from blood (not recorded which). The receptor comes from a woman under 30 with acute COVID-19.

The CDR3 region is CASRVGPRGGTYEQYF. The CDR3 DNA is TGTGCCAGCAGGGTTGGCCCTAGGGGAGGCACCTACGAGCAGTACTTC. V is TRBV5-6 and J is TRBJ2-7; TRBD2 might be the D (6 bases). V lost 5 bases and J lost 2, with 20 bases in between. Germline assignment: CDR1 SGHDT and CDR2 YYEEEE. The length of the CDR3 is 16 residues.